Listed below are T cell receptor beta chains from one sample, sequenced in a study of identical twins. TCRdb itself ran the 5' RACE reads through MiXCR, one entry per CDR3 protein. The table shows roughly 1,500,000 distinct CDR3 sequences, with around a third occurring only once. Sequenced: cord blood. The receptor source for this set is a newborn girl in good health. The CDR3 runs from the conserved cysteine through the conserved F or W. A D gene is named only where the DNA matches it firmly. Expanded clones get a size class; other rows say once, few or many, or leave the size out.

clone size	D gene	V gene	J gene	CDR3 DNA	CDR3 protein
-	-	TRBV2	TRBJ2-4	TGTGCCAGCAGTACCCTAGAGTCCGAAAACATTCAGTACTTC	CASSTLESENIQYF
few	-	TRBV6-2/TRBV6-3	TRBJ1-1	TGTGCCAGCAGTCTCCCCCGTCCGAGGATGACTGAAGCTTTCTTT	CASSLPRPRMTEAFF
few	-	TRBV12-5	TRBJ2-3	TGTGCTAGTGGCCGCGCCCCAGATACGCAGTATTTT	CASGRAPDTQYF
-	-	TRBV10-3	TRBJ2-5	TGTGCCATCAGTGAGTCGAGGAGCTCTAAGGGCGAGACCCAGTACTTC	CAISESRSSKGETQYF
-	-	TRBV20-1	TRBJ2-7	TGCAGTGATGGGGTTATCTACGAGCAGTACTTC	CSDGVIYEQYF
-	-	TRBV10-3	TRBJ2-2	TGTGCCATCAGTGTCACAGAGGCCGGGGAGCTGTTTTTT	CAISVTEAGELFF
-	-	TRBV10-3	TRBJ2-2	TGTGCCATCATTGGTTCCACCGGGGAGCTGTTTTTT	CAIIGSTGELFF
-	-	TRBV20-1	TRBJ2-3	TGCAGTGCTAGCTTTTTTGACGGCCGTCCTACGCAGTATTTT	CSASFFDGRPTQYF
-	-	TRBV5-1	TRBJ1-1	TGCGCCAGCAGCTTTGGCGATAATTGGAGGGGGACTGAAGCTTTCTTT	CASSFGDNWRGTEAFF
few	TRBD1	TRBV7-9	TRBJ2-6	TGTGCCAGCAGCCCCGGACAGGGACGAGGTGGGGCCAACGTCCTGACTTTC	CASSPGQGRGGANVLTF
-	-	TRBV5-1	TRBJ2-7	TGCGCCAGCAGCTTAGGGACACTGGGCGAGCAGTACTTC	CASSLGTLGEQYF
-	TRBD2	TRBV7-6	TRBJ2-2	TGTGCCAGCAGCCGACGGACTAGCGGGACGTACACCGGGGAGCTGTTTTTT	CASSRRTSGTYTGELFF
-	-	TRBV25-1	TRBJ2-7	TGTGCCAGCAGTGATCCTCACACCTACGAGCAGTACTTC	CASSDPHTYEQYF
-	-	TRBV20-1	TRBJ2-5	TGCAGTCCCGGACTAATCCAAGAGACCCAGTACTTC	CSPGLIQETQYF
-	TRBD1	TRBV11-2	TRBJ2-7	TGTGCCAGCAGTCCGGACAGGAATAAGCAGTACTTC	CASSPDRNKQYF
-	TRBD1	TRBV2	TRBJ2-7	TGTGCCAGCTTCGAGGACAGGGTAACCTACGAGCAGTACTTC	CASFEDRVTYEQYF
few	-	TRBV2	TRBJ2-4	TGTGCCAGCAGTGAAGAACGAACGGTCGAAAACATTCAGTACTTC	CASSEERTVENIQYF
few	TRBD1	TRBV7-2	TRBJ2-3	TGTGCCAGCAGTCGGCGGACAGGGATAAGGTCAGATACGCAGTATTTT	CASSRRTGIRSDTQYF
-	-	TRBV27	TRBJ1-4	TGTGCCAGCAGTCCCTCTAAGGGTTGGGGGGTTGAAAAACTGTTTTTT	CASSPSKGWGVEKLFF
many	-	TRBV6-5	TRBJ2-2	TGTGCCAGCAGTTACAGGGCCGGGGAGCTGTTTTTT	CASSYRAGELFF
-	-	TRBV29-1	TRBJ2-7	TGCAGCGTTGAATCGAGGACATTGGGCCCGGGGGAGCAGTACTTC	CSVESRTLGPGEQYF
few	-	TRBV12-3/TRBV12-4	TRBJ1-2	TGTGCCAGCACCGGACACAACTATGGCTACACCTTC	CASTGHNYGYTF
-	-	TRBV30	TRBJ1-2	TGTGCCTGGAGTCTCAGGGGCTCTGGCTACACCTTC	CAWSLRGSGYTF
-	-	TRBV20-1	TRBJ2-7	TGCAGTGCTATGGGCGGGACTTACAATGAGCAGTACTTC	CSAMGGTYNEQYF
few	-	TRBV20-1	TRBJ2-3	TGCAGTGCTGTACCCCAGGCAGATACGCAGTATTTT	CSAVPQADTQYF
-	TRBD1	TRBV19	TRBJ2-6	TGTGCCAGTAGGCAGGGGGCGCGAGGGGCCAACGTCCTGACTTTC	CASRQGARGANVLTF
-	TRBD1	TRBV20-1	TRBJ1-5	TGCAGTGCTAGAGCAACGACAGGGTATAATCAGCCCCAGCATTTT	CSARATTGYNQPQHF
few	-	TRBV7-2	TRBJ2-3	TGTGCCAGCAGCTTAACTAGTCCCCCTACTAGCACAGATACGCAGTATTTT	CASSLTSPPTSTDTQYF
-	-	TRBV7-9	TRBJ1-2	TGTGCCAGCAGCCCAGGGCTTGGAGACTATGGCTACACCTTC	CASSPGLGDYGYTF
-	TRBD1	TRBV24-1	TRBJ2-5	TGTGCCACCAGTGACTCCAGGGGGCTAGGTAGAGAGACCCAGTACTTC	CATSDSRGLGRETQYF
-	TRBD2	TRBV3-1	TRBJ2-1	TGTGCCAGCAGCCAAGTGCTAGCGGGAGGGCCAGAGCAGTTCTTC	CASSQVLAGGPEQFF
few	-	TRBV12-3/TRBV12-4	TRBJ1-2	TGTGCCAGCAGTTCCTCCCCGACAGGCAGCTATGGCTACACCTTC	CASSSSPTGSYGYTF
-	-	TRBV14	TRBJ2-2	TGTGCCAGCAGCCAAGATACGGTGCTGAGGGGTGACACCGGGGAGCTGTTTTTT	CASSQDTVLRGDTGELFF
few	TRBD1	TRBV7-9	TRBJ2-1	TGTGCCAGCAGCTTCCCGCGGGACAGGGCTCCCCTGAGCTCCTACAATGAGCAGTTCTTC	CASSFPRDRAPLSSYNEQFF
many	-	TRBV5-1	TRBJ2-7	TGCGCCAGCAGTGGGTGGTCCTACGAGCAGTACTTC	CASSGWSYEQYF
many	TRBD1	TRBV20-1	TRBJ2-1	TGCAGTGCTAGGGGGACAGGGTACAATGAGCAGTTCTTC	CSARGTGYNEQFF
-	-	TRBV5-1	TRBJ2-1	TGCGCCAGCAGCTTGGTGGGGCAGCAGTTCTTC	CASSLVGQQFF
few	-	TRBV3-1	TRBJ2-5	TGTGCCAGCAGCCAAGGGCAGGGGGGAAGAGAGACCCAGTACTTC	CASSQGQGGRETQYF
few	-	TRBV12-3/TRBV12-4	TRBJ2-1	TGTGCCAGCAGTTTCCTGGGGAGCGGCATCTCCTACAATGAGCAGTTCTTC	CASSFLGSGISYNEQFF
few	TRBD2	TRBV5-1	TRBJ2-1	TGCGCCAGCAGCTTGGGGGGACTAGCGGGGATGAATGAGCAGTTCTTC	CASSLGGLAGMNEQFF
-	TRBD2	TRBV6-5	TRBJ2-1	TGTGCCAGCAGTCTTGGACTAGCGCCTGGGGGTGAGCAGTTCTTC	CASSLGLAPGGEQFF
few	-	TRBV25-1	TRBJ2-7	TGTGCCAGCAGTGGCAGACAGGACTACGAGCAGTACTTC	CASSGRQDYEQYF
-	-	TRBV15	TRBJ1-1	TGTGCCACCAGCAGAGATCCGGGTCGGGGCACTGAAGCTTTCTTT	CATSRDPGRGTEAFF
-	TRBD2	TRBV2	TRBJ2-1	TGTGCCAGCAGGGTAGCGGGGGTGGTCTATGAGCAGTTCTTC	CASRVAGVVYEQFF
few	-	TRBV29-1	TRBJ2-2	TGCAGCGTTGGCCGGGGCCGTACCGGGGAGCTGTTTTTT	CSVGRGRTGELFF
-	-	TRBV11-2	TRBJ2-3	TGTGCCAGCAGGTCGTGGCTCGGGGGTCCAGATACGCAGTATTTT	CASRSWLGGPDTQYF
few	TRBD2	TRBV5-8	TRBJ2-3	TGTGCCAGCAGCTGGGGGACTAGCGGGACCTCAGATACGCAGTATTTT	CASSWGTSGTSDTQYF
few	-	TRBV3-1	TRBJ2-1	TGTGCCAGCAGTCCCAAGGGGGGGAGGCGTTACAATGAGCAGTTCTTC	CASSPKGGRRYNEQFF